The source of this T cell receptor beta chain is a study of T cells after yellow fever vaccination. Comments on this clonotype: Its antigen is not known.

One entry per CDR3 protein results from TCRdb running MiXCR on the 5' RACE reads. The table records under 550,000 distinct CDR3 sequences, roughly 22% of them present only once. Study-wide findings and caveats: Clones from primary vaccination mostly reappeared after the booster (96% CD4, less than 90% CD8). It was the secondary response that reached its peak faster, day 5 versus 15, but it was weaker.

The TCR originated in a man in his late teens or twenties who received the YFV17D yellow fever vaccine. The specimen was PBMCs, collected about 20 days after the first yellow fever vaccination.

The CDR3 nucleotides are TGTGCCAGCAGTGACCCGGACAATGAGCAGTTCTTC. This gives the protein CASSDPDNEQFF. The chain couples TRBV6-5 to TRBJ2-1; no firm D call. The germline V gene encodes CDR1 MNHEY and CDR2 SVGAGI. V was cut by 5 bases and J by 5 bases, with 7 bases left in between. CDR3 length equals 12 residues.